This paragraph covers one TCR beta chain sequence. Unique molecular identifiers were used to barcode this TCRbeta library. One entry per CDR3 protein results from TCRdb running MiXCR on the PCR reads. The sample shows 440,000 or so distinct CDR3 sequences, 11% of them seen only once. This record belongs to a study of T-cell reconstitution after alpha-beta-depleted transplantation in children. With 3 bases removed from V and 5 bases from J, the gap between germline ends came to 20 bases. The germline V gene has CDR1 SGHDT and CDR2 YYEEEE. The CDR3 has 16 amino acids. This TCR came from a human donor who donated a stem cell graft to a child with acute myeloid leukemia. The sequencing here drew on PBMCs from the stem cell graft donor, taken from the stem cell graft. The chain recombines TRBV5-6 with TRBJ2-5; unclear D gene. CDR3 DNA: TGTGCCAGCAGCTCCTCGTGGTCCGGAATAAGGGAGACCCAGTACTTC. It encodes CASSSSWSGIRETQYF.